One sample yielded the 18 T cell receptor beta chains listed below, sequenced in a study of Ad26.COV2.S vaccination and SARS-CoV-2 variants. Sequenced by immunoSEQ multiplex PCR; TCRdb stores in-frame clones only, minus some. The repertoire holds around 400,000 clones, with 89% as singletons. This sample's treatment: roughly 20 received Ad26.COV2.S at low or high dose, single or two shots; roughly 5 received placebo; per-sample allocation not given. Each sample was drawn 63 days after the first injection (of vaccine or placebo). Source: peripheral blood, taken in a trial of Ad26.COV2.S vaccine versus placebo. These receptors were taken from a person between 18 and 65 years old who received the Ad26.COV2.S COVID-19 vaccine or a placebo.

The genes are TRBV11-3 and TRBJ1-1; D not resolved. The CDR3 runs 15 residues. V was cut by 6 bases and J by 4 bases, with 18 bases left in between. The V gene's germline CDR1 is SGHNT and CDR2 YENEEA. CDR3 loop: CASSRASTWSTEAFF. CDR3 DNA: TGTGCCAGCAGTCGAGCCTCGACCTGGAGCACTGAAGCTTTCTTT.

The chain recombines TRBV5-6 with TRBJ1-1, with TRBD1 matching over 7 bases. Unmatched junction bases numbered 11, after V lost 4 bases and J lost 11 bases. The CDR3 spans 13 residues. Germline values: CDR1 SGHDT, CDR2 YYEEEE. CDR3 protein: CASSVVDREVAFF. The CDR3 DNA reads as TGTGCCAGCAGCGTTGTTGACAGGGAGGTCGCTTTCTTT.

The genes are TRBV2 and TRBJ2-7; 7 bases fit TRBD1. Germline V lookup: CDR1 SNHLY, CDR2 FYNNEI. CDR3 size: 14 residues. J gave up 3 bases and V 4 bases, and 6 bases lay outside the gene matches. The CDR3: CASSGTGRRYEQYF. The CDR3 DNA sequence: TGTGCCAGCAGTGGGACAGGTCGACGCTACGAGCAGTACTTC. Using reference TRBV2 and TRBJ2-7 for the parts outside the CDR3, the full variable domain is EPEVTQTPSHQVTQMGQEVILRCVPISNHLYFYWYRQILGQKVEFLVSFYNNEISEKSEIFDDQFSVERPDGSNFTLKIRSTKLEDSAMYFCASSGTGRRYEQYFGPGTRLTVT.

This clone showed up just a few times. V usage is TRBV30 and J usage is TRBJ1-6; 7 nucleotides line up with TRBD1. V shed 0 bases, J shed 10 bases, and the junction held 3 bases outside the gene matches. CDR3 length: 13 residues. The germline V gene has CDR1 GTSNPN and CDR2 SVGIG (reference sequence). The CDR3 DNA follows: TGTGCCTGGAGTGTACAGGGGACCTCACCCCTCCACTTT. Amino acid sequence: CAWSVQGTSPLHF.

The chain carries TRBV7-8 and TRBJ2-7, with D unclear. This CDR3 is built from 14 residues. Germline V CDR1 and CDR2: SGHVS, FQNEAQ. V was clipped by 3 bases and J by 5 bases, with 14 bases between them. CDR3 amino acids: CASSFLESEDEQYF. For the CDR3, the DNA is TGTGCCAGCAGCTTTTTGGAGAGTGAGGACGAGCAGTACTTC.

The chain links TRBV6-1 to TRBJ2-7; D perhaps matches TRBD1 (5 bases). The V end was cut by 0 bases, the J end by 2 bases, with 11 bases between. This CDR3 contains 15 residues. CDR1 and CDR2 from the germline V gene are MNHNS and SASEGT. DNA for the CDR3: TGTGCCAGCAGTGAAGCGCCAGGGTCTACCTACGAGCAGTACTTC. Its translation: CASSEAPGSTYEQYF.

This clone was found once. The chain combines TRBV15 with TRBJ2-5; 8 bases fit TRBD1. Trimming took 7 bases from V and 2 from J; bases not matched to a gene: 3. The germline V gene encodes CDR1 LNHNV and CDR2 YYDKDF (reference sequence). There are 13 residues in the CDR3. The CDR3 nucleotides read TGTGCCACCATGGGGACAGGTCAAGAGACCCAGTACTTC. Its protein product is CATMGTGQETQYF. Drawing the rest from reference TRBV15 and TRBJ2-5, the complete variable domain is DAMVIQNPRYQVTQFGKPVTLSCSQTLNHNVMYWYQQKSSQAPKLLFHYYDKDFNNEADTPDNFQSRRPNTSFCFLDIRSPGLGDTAMYLCATMGTGQETQYFGPGTRLLVL.

The chain couples TRBV1 to TRBJ1-4. TRBV1 is designated a pseudogene. This CDR3 region has 12 residues. The CDR3 sequence is CTSRGLNEKLFF. In nucleotides, the CDR3 is TGCACCAGCAGGGGACTTAATGAAAAACTGTTTTTT.

The V gene is TRBV6-5, the J gene TRBJ1-4; unclear D gene. Deletions cut 7 bases from V and 10 bases from J, with 13 bases between. The CDR3 extends over 12 amino acids. The germline gives CDR1 MNHEY, CDR2 SVGAGI. The CDR3 protein is CASINSRGKLFF. Here the CDR3 DNA reads TGTGCCAGCATAAACTCGCGGGGAAAACTGTTTTTT.

V gene TRBV3-1 (or the pseudogene TRBV3-2) combines with J gene TRBJ2-1; 7 bases agree with TRBD2. CDR1 and CDR2 (germline): LGHDT, YNNKEL (reference sequence). The J segment lost 1 base and the V segment lost 3 bases, leaving 9 bases of the junction unmatched. CDR3 length: 17 amino acids. In DNA form, the CDR3 reads TGTGCCAGCAGCCACCGGACTAGTCTTTGGTCCTACAATGAGCAGTTCTTC. Amino acid sequence: CASSHRTSLWSYNEQFF.

The chain carries TRBV21-1 and TRBJ2-1; TRBD2 is the table's D call and was not checked against the DNA. TRBV21-1 is an annotated pseudogene. The CDR3 is 14 amino acids. The CDR3, as DNA: TGTGCCAGCAGCAATGATAGCGGGTCTGTTGAGCAGTTCTTC. Protein product: CASSNDSGSVEQFF.

The rearrangement uses TRBV6-5 and TRBJ2-3, with D unresolved. The length of the CDR3 is 13 residues. The V and J ends lost 2 bases and 3 bases respectively, with 6 bases between them. The V gene's germline CDR1 is MNHEY and CDR2 SVGAGI. This chain's CDR3 is CASSYGVTDTQYF. In nucleotides, the CDR3 is TGTGCCAGCAGTTACGGCGTTACAGATACGCAGTATTTT.

The genes are TRBV19 and TRBJ1-5; tentative D call: TRBD1 (5 bases). The CDR3 has 14 residues. Germline V CDR1 and CDR2: LNHDA, SQIVND (reference sequence). V was pared by 5 bases and J by 5 bases, with 13 bases between. CDR3 region: CASSPRQTHQPQHF. The CDR3 DNA is TGTGCCAGTAGTCCACGACAGACGCATCAGCCCCAGCATTTT.

This chain joins TRBV7-3 and TRBJ2-3; TRBD2 is a possible D gene (6 bases). The germline gives CDR1 SGHTA, CDR2 FQGTGA. The CDR3 is 13 amino acids. Trimming stripped 2 bases from V and 8 bases from J, with 11 bases between. As DNA, the CDR3 is TGTGCCAGCAGCTTAGCGGGGTTTGGTACGCAGTATTTT. This sequence encodes CASSLAGFGTQYF.

This clone was counted a few times. V usage is TRBV7-9 and J usage is TRBJ2-2; TRBD1 might be the D (6 bases). CDR3 size: 13 residues. V lost 5 bases and J 7 bases, leaving 11 bases between the germline ends. Germline V lookup: CDR1 SEHNR, CDR2 FQNEAQ (reference sequence). The CDR3 nucleotides are TGTGCCAGCAGCCGCGGACAGTTCGGGGAGCTGTTTTTT. As protein: CASSRGQFGELFF.

The chain recombines TRBV5-8 with TRBJ1-6, with a tentative D call TRBD1 (5 bases). The germline gives CDR1 SGHTS, CDR2 YDEGEE. V lost 3 bases, J lost 15 bases, and 19 bases lay in between. There are 14 residues in the CDR3. CDR3 DNA: TGTGCCAGCAGCTCCTCGGGACGGGTTCTCGTCCTCCACTTT. Protein: CASSSSGRVLVLHF.

The rearrangement joins TRBV15 to TRBJ1-4, with D unresolved. Germline-derived CDR1 and CDR2 are LNHNV and YYDKDF (reference sequence). This CDR3 is built from 15 residues. V was shortened by 0 bases and J by 3 bases, with 8 bases between the two germline ends. The CDR3 spells CATSRDKGPNEKLFF. The CDR3, as DNA: TGTGCCACCAGCAGAGATAAGGGCCCTAATGAAAAACTGTTTTTT.

The V call is TRBV5-6, the J call TRBJ1-1; 7 bases line up with TRBD1. Germline V CDR1 and CDR2: SGHDT, YYEEEE. V gave up 1 base and J gave up 0 bases; unmatched junction bases: 3. This CDR3 spans 15 amino acids. CDR3 coding DNA: TGTGCCAGCAGCTTGAGTACAGGGGTGAACACTGAAGCTTTCTTT. Protein product: CASSLSTGVNTEAFF.